A single sample is the source of the 17 T cell receptor beta chains below, sequenced in a study of blood T cell repertoires in COVID-19 (TCRdb year 2020). The library was generated by the immunoSEQ multiplex PCR assay. TCRdb took this table from immuneACCESS and kept in-frame rearrangements with V and J called. Such tables lack part of the clones; where checked against another copy, unresolved V genes explain under half of the gap, and the rest is unexplained. The sample includes roughly 200,000 clones, with 88% observed a single time. The ten most abundant clones make up approximately 5.5% of the sample. Material for sequencing was peripheral blood. All receptors come from a man aged 35 to 55 with active or convalescent COVID-19.

The chain combines TRBV19 with TRBJ2-7; D possibly corresponds to TRBD1 (5 bases). Germline CDR1 and CDR2: LNHDA and SQIVND (reference sequence). Trimming stripped 0 bases from V and 5 bases from J, with 14 bases between. This CDR3 is 15 amino acids long. The CDR3 DNA is TGTGCCAGTAGTATAGATCGCAGGGTCGGCGACGAGCAGTACTTC. It is translated as CASSIDRRVGDEQYF.

The chain joins TRBV7-9 to TRBJ1-6; D gene unclear. Deletions cut 4 bases from V and 5 bases from J, with 3 bases between. The CDR3 sequence is 12 residues long. CDR1 is SEHNR, CDR2 FQNEAQ, per germline (reference sequence). Here the CDR3 DNA reads TGTGCCAGCAGCTCGGATAATTCACCCCTCCACTTT. It translates to CASSSDNSPLHF.

V is TRBV19 and J is TRBJ1-5; no definite D call. Germline CDR1 and CDR2: LNHDA and SQIVND (reference sequence). The CDR3 runs to 13 residues. Trimming stripped 3 bases from V and 5 bases from J, with 8 bases between. In DNA form, the CDR3 reads TGTGCCAGTAGTATGGCCGGGGATCAGCCCCAGCATTTT. As protein: CASSMAGDQPQHF.

The chain uses TRBV3-1 (or the pseudogene TRBV3-2) and TRBJ2-7; 10 bases agree with TRBD1. The CDR3 length is 17 residues. V was clipped by 4 bases and J by 2 bases; unmatched bases: 11. CDR1 is LGHDT, CDR2 YNNKEL, per germline (reference sequence). The CDR3 nucleotides are TGTGCCAGCAGCCTTAGACCGACCGGGACAGGGGCCTACGAGCAGTACTTC. Its translation is CASSLRPTGTGAYEQYF.

The rearrangement uses TRBV19 and TRBJ1-5, with TRBD1 as a possible D gene (5 bases). CDR3 length equals 17 residues. In germline, CDR1 is LNHDA, CDR2 SQIVND (reference sequence). Trimming pared 0 bases from V and 7 bases from J, leaving 19 bases between. CDR3 DNA sequence: TGTGCCAGTAGTATAGAGGCGGTGTTGACAGCTGACCAGCCCCAGCATTTT. It is translated as CASSIEAVLTADQPQHF.

The rearrangement joins TRBV27 to TRBJ2-2, with TRBD2 identical over 9 bases. The CDR3 covers 22 residues. V trimming: 0 bases; J trimming: 2 bases; junction bases outside the gene matches: 19. Germline V lookup: CDR1 MNHEY, CDR2 SMNVEV (reference sequence). The CDR3 region is CASSLSHRSYGSGGSNTGELFF. In DNA form, the CDR3 reads TGTGCCAGCAGTTTATCTCACAGGAGTTATGGTAGCGGGGGTTCTAACACCGGGGAGCTGTTTTTT.

The chain is built from TRBV2 and TRBJ1-1; 7 nucleotides line up with TRBD1. V dropped 9 bases and J dropped 4; count of bases not matched to a gene: 11. Germline loops: CDR1 SNHLY, CDR2 FYNNEI. CDR3 length: 14 amino acids. CDR3 residues: CARGQAGQFTEAFF. For the CDR3, the DNA is TGTGCCAGAGGACAGGCAGGTCAGTTCACTGAAGCTTTCTTT.

This clone was counted once. The chain uses TRBV6-5 and TRBJ1-5; D is possibly TRBD1 (5 bases). The CDR3 sequence is 14 residues long. Between the trimmed V and J ends, which lost 7 bases and 3 bases, there was a span of 13 bases. The germline gives CDR1 MNHEY, CDR2 SVGAGI. CDR3 in DNA: TGTGCCAGCAACCTAGGGGACTTCAATCAGCCCCAGCATTTT. Its protein product is CASNLGDFNQPQHF.

V usage is TRBV20-1 and J usage is TRBJ1-4; unclear D gene. Germline V gene data show CDR1 as DFQATT and CDR2 as SNEGSKA (reference sequence). The CDR3 has 18 amino acids. V was clipped by 3 bases and J by 0 bases, with 20 bases between them. CDR3 sequence reads: CSASPRAELTTTNEKLFF. CDR3 sequence (DNA): TGCAGTGCTAGTCCTAGGGCAGAGTTGACTACAACTAATGAAAAACTGTTTTTT.

In its sample, this clone was seen once. The CDR3 spells CASSDGRENNEQFF. As DNA, the CDR3 is TGTGCCAGCAGTGACGGGAGGGAGAACAATGAGCAGTTCTTC. The rearrangement uses TRBV6-4 and TRBJ2-1, with 7 bases matching TRBD2. The CDR3 sequence is 14 residues long. V was clipped by 2 bases and J by 5 bases; unmatched bases: 3. The germline V gene encodes CDR1 MRHNA and CDR2 SNTAGT.

The rearrangement joins TRBV7-9 to TRBJ1-2, with D unclear. CDR1 is SEHNR, CDR2 FQNEAQ, per germline (reference sequence). The CDR3 has 16 amino acids. The V end was cut by 4 bases, the J end by 0 bases, with 15 bases between. The CDR3 region is CASSSVGARANYGYTF. For the CDR3, the DNA is TGTGCCAGCAGCTCAGTGGGAGCCCGGGCTAACTATGGCTACACCTTC.

The V gene is TRBV5-4, the J gene TRBJ2-7; 11 positions agree with TRBD2. In germline, CDR1 is SGHNT, CDR2 YYREEE (reference sequence). The V gene end was trimmed by 1 base and the J gene end by 5 bases; junction bases not matched to a gene: 2. This CDR3 region has 14 residues. As DNA, the CDR3 is TGTGCCAGCAGCTTGACTAGCGGGAGCAACGAGCAGTACTTC. This encodes CASSLTSGSNEQYF.

This rearrangement joins TRBV7-2 to TRBJ2-1, with TRBD1 as a possible D gene (5 bases). Trimming stripped 2 bases from V and 7 bases from J, with 15 bases between. CDR3 length: 15 residues. The germline CDR1 and CDR2 sequences are SGHTA and FQGNSA. CDR3 sequence reads: CASSLLTVVSNEQFF. Written as DNA, the CDR3 is TGTGCCAGCAGCTTATTGACAGTGGTTTCAAATGAGCAGTTCTTC.

The rearrangement links TRBV6-5 to TRBJ1-2; D may be TRBD1 (6 bases). V was shortened by 7 bases and J by 5 bases, with 14 bases between the two germline ends. Germline V gene data show CDR1 as MNHEY and CDR2 as SVGAGI. There are 13 residues in the CDR3. The CDR3 loop reads CASTTQGLYGYTF. The CDR3 DNA follows: TGTGCCAGCACTACACAGGGATTATATGGCTACACCTTC.

The chain uses TRBV18 and TRBJ1-2; the D gene is possibly TRBD1 (5 bases). V was trimmed by 5 bases and J by 0 bases, leaving 10 bases between them. Germline V lookup: CDR1 KGHSH, CDR2 LQKENI. The CDR3 contains 14 residues. The CDR3: CASSRGQSNYGYTF. DNA for the CDR3: TGTGCCAGCTCAAGAGGACAATCTAACTATGGCTACACCTTC.

V is TRBV19 and J is TRBJ1-4; no reliable D call. This CDR3 comprises 11 residues. The V gene's germline CDR1 is LNHDA and CDR2 SQIVND (reference sequence). Deletions cut 8 bases from V and 5 bases from J, with 6 bases between. The CDR3 nucleotides read TGTGCCAGTCAACAAAATGAAAAACTGTTTTTT. Translation gives CASQQNEKLFF.

Concerning this clone: The sample has other DNA sequences that encode this CDR3 too. The rearrangement uses TRBV5-1 and TRBJ1-1; tentatively, D is TRBD1 (5 bases). The CDR3 length is 13 residues. V was cut by 1 base and J by 4 bases, with 8 bases left in between. Germline CDR1 is SGHRS and CDR2 is YFSETQ. CDR3 loop: CASSLQGSTEAFF. CDR3 DNA: TGCGCCAGCAGCTTGCAGGGAAGCACTGAAGCTTTCTTT.